The TCR beta chain described here comes from a study of PD-1 blockade in classical Hodgkin lymphoma. Using immunoSEQ multiplex PCR, the repertoire was profiled, and TCRdb retains in-frame clones only, with some absent. The sample yields some 46,000 clones, roughly 80% seen once. Notes on this clone: Its antigen is not identified.

Each and every patient relapsed after autologous stem cell transplantation, and patients got differing brentuximab vedotin exposure. Overall study results and limits: Patients were excluded if nivolumab began under 1 year after ASCT (the autologous transplant).

This TCR was sampled from a human donor with classical Hodgkin lymphoma. The material was peripheral blood mononuclear cells (PBMCs), obtained before the second cycle of nivolumab.

The CDR3 sequence is CASSLAGGETRYNEQFF. CDR3 coding DNA: TGTGCCAGCAGTTTAGCGGGCGGGGAAACTCGGTACAATGAGCAGTTCTTC. This chain uses TRBV27 with TRBJ2-1, with TRBD2 as a possible D gene (6 bases). Germline V gene lookup returns CDR1 MNHEY and CDR2 SMNVEV (reference sequence). The ends were cut back, 2 bases at V and 4 bases at J, with 18 bases in the middle. CDR3 length: 17 amino acids.